The 17 T cell receptor beta chains listed next were all sequenced from one sample in a study of T cell repertoires in cytomegalovirus infection. TCRdb re-called the reads with MiXCR, one entry per CDR3 protein. The table has approximately 550,000 distinct CDR3 sequences, 16% seen once. The sample was CD8+ T cells from PBMCs. The receptors stem from a human donor in good health (CMV status not recorded). Some clones in this sample may be carry-over from other donors' samples.

The chain is built from TRBV27 and TRBJ1-4; D is unresolved. With 0 bases removed from V and 4 bases from J, the gap between germline ends came to 12 bases. Germline V gene lookup returns CDR1 MNHEY and CDR2 SMNVEV (reference sequence). The CDR3 has 16 residues. In DNA form, the CDR3 reads TGTGCCAGCAGTTTATCCCAACCCACCTATAATGAAAAACTGTTTTTT. The encoded protein is CASSLSQPTYNEKLFF.

This clonotype was counted a few times. V usage is TRBV27 and J usage is TRBJ2-5, with a tentative D call TRBD2 (5 bases). Trimming removed 5 bases at V and 2 bases at J, with 12 bases between. Looked up from germline, CDR1 is MNHEY and CDR2 is SMNVEV (reference sequence). This CDR3 has 14 residues. DNA for the CDR3: TGTGCCAGCAGTCTCCAAGCGGAGCAAGAGACCCAGTACTTC. It translates to CASSLQAEQETQYF.

This clonotype was observed at least ten times. The rearrangement uses TRBV7-9 and TRBJ1-5, with 10 positions matching TRBD1. Germline CDR1 reads SEHNR; CDR2 reads FQNEAQ (reference sequence). The CDR3 spans 18 residues. After removal of 4 bases from V and 0 bases from J, the junction contained 9 bases not matched to a gene. The DNA for the CDR3 is TGTGCCAGCAGCTCTGCGGCCGGACAGGGGGGTAGCAATCAGCCCCAGCATTTT. It yields the protein CASSSAAGQGGSNQPQHF.

This clonotype occurred many times. The chain couples TRBV7-6 to TRBJ2-2; 14 nucleotides line up with TRBD2. V lost 5 bases and J lost 2; bases outside the gene matches: 7. From germline, CDR1 is SGHVS and CDR2 FNYEAQ. There are 18 residues in the CDR3. The CDR3 nucleotides are TGTGCCAGCAGCCTTTGGACTAGCGGGGGGTACAACACCGGGGAGCTGTTTTTT. This codes for CASSLWTSGGYNTGELFF.

This clonotype came up many times. V usage is TRBV7-3 and J usage is TRBJ2-1; D is unresolved. This CDR3 has 14 amino acids. Trimming left V 3 bases short and J 8 bases short, with 14 bases between. Germline loops: CDR1 SGHTA, CDR2 FQGTGA. The CDR3 loop reads CASSLGHKVHEQFF. CDR3 in DNA: TGTGCCAGCAGCTTGGGTCACAAGGTTCATGAGCAGTTCTTC.

This clonotype has at least ten counts. The chain links TRBV7-8 to TRBJ1-5; TRBD1 matches 8 bases. Looked up from germline, CDR1 is SGHVS and CDR2 is FQNEAQ. The CDR3 sequence is 19 residues long. With 0 bases clipped from V and 4 bases from J, the junction kept 14 bases outside the gene matches. CDR3 amino acids: CASSLATDRAPGWNQPQHF. CDR3 bases: TGTGCCAGCAGCTTAGCGACGGACAGGGCTCCGGGATGGAATCAGCCCCAGCATTTT.

This clonotype was picked up many times. The chain has TRBV7-2 and TRBJ2-5; perhaps TRBD2 as D (6 bases). The V end lost 5 bases, the J end lost 5 bases, and 12 bases lay between the germline ends. Per germline, CDR1 SGHTA and CDR2 FQGNSA. CDR3 length: 13 amino acids. The CDR3 loop is CASSPNRGETQYF. CDR3 nucleotides: TGTGCCAGCAGCCCGAATCGGGGGGAGACCCAGTACTTC.

This clonotype has at least ten counts. The rearrangement links TRBV7-8 to TRBJ2-3, with 9 bases lining up with TRBD2. Germline assignment: CDR1 SGHVS and CDR2 FQNEAQ. The CDR3 is 14 amino acids. Trimming took 7 bases from V and 1 from J; bases not matched to a gene: 3. The CDR3, as DNA: TGTGCCAGCAACATAGCGGGGGGCACAGATACGCAGTATTTT. It translates to CASNIAGGTDTQYF. Using reference TRBV7-8 and TRBJ2-3 for the parts outside the CDR3, the full variable domain is GAGVSQSPRYKVAKRGQDVALRCDPISGHVSLFWYQQALGQGPEFLTYFQNEAQLDKSGLPSDRFFAERPEGSVSTLKIQRTQQEDSAVYLCASNIAGGTDTQYFGPGTRLTVL.

This clonotype came up once. The chain couples TRBV9 to TRBJ2-5; possible D gene TRBD1, 5 bases. V gave up 4 bases and J gave up 1 base, with 11 bases separating them. Germline CDR1 is SGDLS and CDR2 is YYNGEE. The CDR3 extends over 14 amino acids. CDR3 sequence (DNA): TGTGCCAGCAGCCCTTACGACAGCCAAGAGACCCAGTACTTC. This gives the protein CASSPYDSQETQYF. The complete variable domain, with remaining parts taken from reference TRBV9 and TRBJ2-5, reads DSGVTQTPKHLITATGQRVTLRCSPRSGDLSVYWYQQSLDQGLQFLIQYYNGEERAKGNILERFSAQQFPDLHSELNLSSLELGDSALYFCASSPYDSQETQYFGPGTRLLVL.

The chain joins TRBV10-3 to TRBJ2-3; D is perhaps TRBD2 (6 bases). The V gene lost 11 bases and the J gene lost 0 bases, with 15 bases spanning the gap. From germline, CDR1 is ENHRY and CDR2 SYGVKD. The CDR3 is 14 residues long. CDR3 nucleotide sequence: TGTGCCGCGGCGCTAGCGATTAGCACAGATACGCAGTATTTT. Its protein is CAAALAISTDTQYF.

This clonotype was found a few times. This rearrangement joins TRBV28 to TRBJ2-1; D is unclear. The CDR3 runs 14 residues. V was pared by 6 bases and J by 3 bases, with 12 bases between. Germline assignment: CDR1 MDHEN and CDR2 SYDVKM. In DNA, the CDR3 is TGTGCCAGCAGCCCCAAGCGAGACTACAATGAGCAGTTCTTC. It is translated as CASSPKRDYNEQFF.

This clonotype was seen repeatedly, ten times or more. V and J are TRBV6-5 and TRBJ1-3; no clear D gene. The V end was cut by 6 bases, the J end by 1 base, with 10 bases between. This CDR3 is built from 14 residues. Germline-derived CDR1 and CDR2 are MNHEY and SVGAGI. The CDR3 DNA sequence: TGTGCCAGCAGGACCAGGAGTTCTGGAAACACCATATATTTT. Its protein is CASRTRSSGNTIYF.

Of note for this clonotype: A junction end diverges from the germline sequence, so it may reflect a read error. CDR3 bases: TGTGCCGGCAGCCCCCGGGACAGGGGTAATGCGAGCAATCAGCCCCAGCATTTT. Amino acid sequence: CAGSPRDRGNASNQPQHF. V gene TRBV5-4 combines with J gene TRBJ1-5; 10 bases map to TRBD1. CDR1 SGHNT and CDR2 YYREEE come from the germline V gene (reference sequence). This CDR3 is 18 amino acids long. Full variable domain (missing parts from reference TRBV5-4 and TRBJ1-5): ETGVTQSPTHLIKTRGQQVTLRCSSQSGHNTVSWYQQALGQGPQFIFQYYREEENGRGNFPPRFSGLQFPNYSSELNVNALELDDSALYLCAGSPRDRGNASNQPQHFGDGTRLSIL.

This clonotype was counted at least ten times. This sequence joins TRBV12-3 or TRBV12-4 and TRBJ1-1; no clear D gene. The CDR3 runs to 15 residues. V was trimmed by 5 bases and J by 5 bases, leaving 18 bases between them. The CDR3 nucleotides are TGTGCCAGCAGTACTAGCTTGCGTCTGGGGACTGAAGCTTTCTTT. Residues: CASSTSLRLGTEAFF.

The V and J genes are TRBV27 and TRBJ2-1; D ambiguous. CDR3 length: 12 amino acids. Germline CDR1 MNHEY, CDR2 SMNVEV (reference sequence). V lost 4 bases and J lost 8, with 9 bases in between. The CDR3 bases are TGTGCCAGCAGTTCCAGTTTCCATGAGCAGTTCTTC. It translates to CASSSSFHEQFF.

The CDR3 is CASSGDFVSLFF. CDR3 nucleotides: TGTGCCAGCAGTGGGGACTTTGTTTCGCTGTTTTTT. The genes are TRBV12-3 or TRBV12-4 and TRBJ1-4; the D gene is possibly TRBD1 (5 bases). Trimming shortened V by 5 bases and J by 14 bases, and 15 bases separated the two germline ends. This CDR3 has 12 amino acids.

In DNA form, the CDR3 reads TGCGCCAGCAGCGGACGACAGGGTAGTTCTGAAGCTTTCTTT. Its protein is CASSGRQGSSEAFF. The V call is TRBV4-1, the J call TRBJ1-1; TRBD1 aligns across 7 bases. J gave up 6 bases and V 5 bases, and 9 bases lay outside the gene matches. The CDR3 spans 14 residues. Germline V gene data show CDR1 as MGHRA and CDR2 as YSYEKL.